The present T cell receptor beta chain was sequenced within a study of glioma-infiltrating T cells. Study results and caveats: Tissue and blood shared very few CDR3 sequences. Above-expected tissue-blood divergence occurred in all gliomas, most in low-grade ones.

Amplification of TCR alpha and beta CDR3 regions from RNA used iRepertoire nested multiplex PCR. Input was 100-400 ng of tissue mRNA or PBMC total RNA. MiXCR, run by TCRdb on the multiplex PCR reads, gives a single entry per CDR3 protein. This table has around 190,000 distinct CDR3 sequences, under 55% appearing once. J gave up 6 bases and V 5 bases, and 11 bases lay outside the gene matches. Germline V gene sequence: CDR1 MGHRA, CDR2 YSYEKL. The CDR3 spans 15 residues. This clonotype has a count of ten or more. What it binds is unknown. The source is a human donor with low-grade glioma or glioblastoma, undergoing nonglioma brain surgery, or in good health (not recorded which). The gene calls are TRBV4-1 and TRBJ2-3; TRBD2 aligns across 7 bases. The sequenced sample was glioma tissue, nonneoplastic brain tissue, or PBMCs (not recorded which). CDR3 nucleotides: TGCGCCAGCAGCAGAGGCGCGGGAGATGCGGATACGCAGTATTTT. As protein: CASSRGAGDADTQYF.